This TCR beta chain was recorded in a study of blood T cell repertoires in COVID-19. On the study more broadly: From the United States, Italy and Spain came samples of acute and convalescent COVID-19.

Trimming removed 4 bases from V and 5 bases from J; junction bases left unmatched: 7. The V gene's germline CDR1 is MNHEY and CDR2 SVGAGI. CDR3 size: 14 residues. Some clones are missing from TCRdb's copy, which holds only in-frame ones; the method was immunoSEQ multiplex PCR. Among some 70,000 clones, about 85% were seen once, and the ten largest hold about 3.4%. In Seattle, patients joined the study during active infection and were tracked longitudinally. The chain couples TRBV6-5 to TRBJ2-7, with TRBD1 matching 8 bases. The receptor was derived from a woman between 45 and 60 years old with COVID-19, enrolled during active disease. Material for sequencing was peripheral blood. The CDR3 region has the DNA TGTGCCAGCAGTTCCTCAGGGGGCTTCGACGAGCAGTACTTC. Encoded protein: CASSSSGGFDEQYF.